The clone carrying this T cell receptor beta chain was recorded only once. The CDR3 consists of 11 residues. Germline assignment: CDR1 MNHEY and CDR2 SMNVEV (reference sequence). V lost 4 bases and J 3 bases, leaving 4 bases between the germline ends. The record originates from a study of T cell changes during pregnancy in multiple sclerosis. Data came from immunoSEQ multiplex PCR; TCRdb stores just in-frame clones and leaves some out. Counted here are about 40,000 clones, more than 80% occurring once; the ten biggest clones make up approximately 0.41%. This TCR was sampled from a female donor with multiple sclerosis, enrolled in a pregnancy study. The gene calls are TRBV27 and TRBJ2-7; D gene ambiguous. The sequencing used CD4+ T cells from peripheral blood mononuclear cells, collected in the third trimester of pregnancy. The CDR3 DNA reads as TGTGCCAGCAGTTCTCTCTACGAGCAGTACTTC. Encoded protein: CASSSLYEQYF.